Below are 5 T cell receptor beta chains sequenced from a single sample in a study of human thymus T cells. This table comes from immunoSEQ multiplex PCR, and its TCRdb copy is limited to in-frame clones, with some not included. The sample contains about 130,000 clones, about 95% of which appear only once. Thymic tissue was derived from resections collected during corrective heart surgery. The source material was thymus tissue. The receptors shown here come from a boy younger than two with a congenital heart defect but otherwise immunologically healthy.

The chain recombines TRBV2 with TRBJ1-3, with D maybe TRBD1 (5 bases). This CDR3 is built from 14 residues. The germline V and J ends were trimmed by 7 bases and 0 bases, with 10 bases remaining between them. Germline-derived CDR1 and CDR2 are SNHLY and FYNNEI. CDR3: CASTPGLSGNTIYF. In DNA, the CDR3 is TGTGCCAGCACCCCGGGGCTCTCTGGAAACACCATATATTTT.

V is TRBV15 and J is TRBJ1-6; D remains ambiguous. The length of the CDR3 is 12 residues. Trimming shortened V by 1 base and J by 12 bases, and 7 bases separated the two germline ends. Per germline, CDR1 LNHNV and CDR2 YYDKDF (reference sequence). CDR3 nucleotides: TGTGCCACCAGCAGAGGACGAGGACCCCTCCACTTT. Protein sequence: CATSRGRGPLHF.

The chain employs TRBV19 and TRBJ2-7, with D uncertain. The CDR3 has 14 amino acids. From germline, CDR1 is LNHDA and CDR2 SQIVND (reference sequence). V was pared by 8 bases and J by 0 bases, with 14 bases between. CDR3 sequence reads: CASRRDGSSYEQYF. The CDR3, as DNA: TGTGCCAGTCGGAGAGACGGTAGCTCCTACGAGCAGTACTTC.

CDR3 sequence (DNA): TGCGCCAGCAGCCAAGACCCACAGAAGAACACTGAAGCTTTCTTT. Translated: CASSQDPQKNTEAFF. The chain combines TRBV4-1 with TRBJ1-1; D remains unclear. V was shortened by 0 bases and J by 1 base, with 9 bases between the two germline ends. This CDR3 is built from 15 residues. CDR1 and CDR2 from the germline V gene are MGHRA and YSYEKL.

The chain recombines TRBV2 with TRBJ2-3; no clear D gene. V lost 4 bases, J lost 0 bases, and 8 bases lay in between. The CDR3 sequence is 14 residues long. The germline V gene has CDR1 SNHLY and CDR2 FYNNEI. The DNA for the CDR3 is TGTGCCAGCAGTGTATTAGGCAGCACAGATACGCAGTATTTT. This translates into CASSVLGSTDTQYF.